This is a list of T cell receptor beta chains from one sample in a study of T-cell reconstitution after alpha-beta-depleted transplantation in children. TCRdb re-analysed the PCR reads in MiXCR, keeping a single row per CDR3 protein. This table has roughly 500,000 distinct CDR3 sequences, approximately 30% appearing once. Sequenced material: PBMCs from the stem cell graft donor, taken from the stem cell graft. These receptor sequences come from a human donor who donated a stem cell graft to a child with aplastic anemia. Each CDR3 is given with its conserved first and last residue. A D gene is named only where the DNA matches it firmly. Some rows have no size entry. The others give once, few or many, or a class for an expanded clone.

>TRBD1|once|TRBJ1-5|15|TRBV12-3/TRBV12-4
TGTGCCAGCACAGGACAGGGGCCCTTTGGTCAGCCCCAGCATTTT
CASTGQGPFGQPQHF
>TRBD1|-|TRBJ1-2|16|TRBV29-1
TGCAGCGTTGAACCTGGACAGGGAGTTTACGGCTATGGCTACACCTTC
CSVEPGQGVYGYGYTF
>-|few|TRBJ2-7|13|TRBV9
TGTGCCAGCGGGGGGACTGCTGAATACGAGCAGTACTTC
CASGGTAEYEQYF
>-|-|TRBJ1-5|16|TRBV18
TGTGCCAGCTCACCACAGTCACAGAGCAGCAATCAGCCCCAGCATTTT
CASSPQSQSSNQPQHF
>TRBD2|-|TRBJ2-1|15|TRBV7-9
TGTGCCAGCAGACGACTGAGCGGGGCCTACAATGAGCAGTTCTTC
CASRRLSGAYNEQFF
>-|-|TRBJ2-3|14|TRBV28
TGTGCCAGCAGTCCATCCGTCCCCGGAGATACGCAGTATTTT
CASSPSVPGDTQYF
>-|-|TRBJ1-2|12|TRBV28
TGTGCCGCAGGGCCCCTTGGCTATGGCTACACCTTC
CAAGPLGYGYTF
>-|few|TRBJ2-2|14|TRBV6-2/TRBV6-3
TGTGCCAGCAGTTACCGACAGGTCTCCGGGGAGCTGTTTTTT
CASSYRQVSGELFF
>-|-|TRBJ2-5|12|TRBV2
TGTGCCAGCTTCACTAGTGGGGAGACCCAGTACTTC
CASFTSGETQYF
>TRBD1|-|TRBJ2-3|14|TRBV29-1
TGCAGCGGAGGCGGCGGACAGGGGGCAGATACGCAGTATTTT
CSGGGGQGADTQYF
>TRBD1|-|TRBJ1-2|18|TRBV4-2
TGTGCCAGCAGCCCGGGGCAGGGGGCGCTTGAGGCTCACTATGGCTACACCTTC
CASSPGQGALEAHYGYTF
>TRBD1|-|TRBJ1-6|15|TRBV10-3
TGTGCCATCAGGGGACAGGGTTCCTATAATTCACCCCTCCACTTT
CAIRGQGSYNSPLHF
>-|few|TRBJ1-1|14|TRBV9
TGTGCCAGCAGCGTAGGCTTCGCACGGCCTGAAGCTTTCTTT
CASSVGFARPEAFF
>TRBD1|-|TRBJ1-4|16|TRBV20-1
TGCAGTGCTAGACGGGTCTCCGGGACAGCTAATGAAAAACTGTTTTTT
CSARRVSGTANEKLFF
>-|-|TRBJ1-2|15|TRBV7-2
TGTGCCAGCAGCTTAGGAAGCCAGATAACCTATGGCTACACCTTC
CASSLGSQITYGYTF
>TRBD2|-|TRBJ2-2|16|TRBV9
TGTGCCAGCAGCGATGCGGGAGTAGCCTACCCCGGGGAGCTGTTTTTT
CASSDAGVAYPGELFF
>-|-|TRBJ1-5|16|TRBV6-5
TGTGCCAGCAGTTACTCGGGGCAGGGGCGGGATCAGCCCCAGCATTTT
CASSYSGQGRDQPQHF
>-|-|TRBJ1-1|15|TRBV11-2
TGTGCCAGCAGCTTACTCCGACAGAAGAACACTGAAGCTTCCTTT
CASSLLRQKNTEASF
>-|-|TRBJ2-1|16|TRBV29-1
TGCAGCGTTGGGACAGGGAGCCTAGCGGGCTACAATGAGCAGTTCTTC
CSVGTGSLAGYNEQFF
>TRBD2|-|TRBJ2-1|20|TRBV15
TGTGCCACCAGCAGAGATCTTCTTAGCGGGAGGTACACCTCCTACAATGAGCAGTTCTTC
CATSRDLLSGRYTSYNEQFF
>-|-|TRBJ1-1|15|TRBV24-1
TGTGCCACCAGTGTGAGGGACGCCTCGGGCACTGAAGCTTTCTTT
CATSVRDASGTEAFF
>-|-|TRBJ1-1|15|TRBV27
TGTGCCAGCCGTACCGGGTCCTACATGAACACTGAAGCTTTCTTT
CASRTGSYMNTEAFF
>-|few|TRBJ2-1|15|TRBV14
TGTGCCAGCAGCCTCACGGCAGAGGGGTACAATGAGCAGTTCTTC
CASSLTAEGYNEQFF
>-|-|TRBJ2-3|13|TRBV12-3/TRBV12-4
TGTGCCACCGGTCGAGGGGAGATAGATACGCAGTATTTT
CATGRGEIDTQYF
>TRBD1|once|TRBJ2-2|15|TRBV12-3/TRBV12-4
TGTGCCAGCAGCCCGCAGGGGGCGCGGACCGGGGAGCTGTTTTTT
CASSPQGARTGELFF